The present T cell receptor (beta chain) was sequenced within a study of blood T cells in healthy people across ages. A second PCR, run for 7 to 11 cycles, used a sample-barcoded 5' primer plus a J-beta primer mix. TCRdb reanalysed the 5' RACE reads using MiXCR and keeps one entry per CDR3 protein. The data show about 600,000 distinct CDR3 sequences, 40% to 50% seen once. This clonotype was counted only a few times. Each donor gave roughly 9.2 milliliters of peripheral blood. Deletions cut 0 bases from V and 2 bases from J, with 14 bases between. The CDR3 has 17 amino acids. Germline V gives CDR1 MGHRA, CDR2 YSYEKL.

What was sequenced was blood. The chain couples TRBV4-1 to TRBJ1-5; D remains unclear. This TCR derives from a man older than 75 in good health. CDR3 DNA sequence: TGCGCCAGCAGCCAAGACGCCGGGTCCACGGGCAATCAGCCCCAGCATTTT. Amino acids: CASSQDAGSTGNQPQHF.